Here is one T cell receptor (beta chain) with its context. Its target is unknown. Repertoires were generated with immunoSEQ multiplex PCR, while TCRdb's copy carries only in-frame clones and drops some. The repertoire consists of approximately 16,000 clones, with roughly 89% occurring once and the leading ten covering about a fifth. These data originate in a study of PD-1 blockade in classical Hodgkin lymphoma. General observations from the study: Before treatment, complete responders showed about the same diversity as newly diagnosed patients. Unlike CD8+ TCR diversity, which did not rise significantly by C4D1, CD4+ TCR diversity did.

Stated time point: cycle 4 day 1 (C4D1), after less than 7 weeks of nivolumab. Every one of the patients relapsed after autologous stem cell transplantation (brentuximab vedotin exposure was variable). The study isolated CD8+ T cells from thawed PBMCs by magnetic negative selection. In germline, CDR1 is SGHDN, CDR2 FVKESK. This CDR3 is 17 amino acids long. The V end was cut by 1 base, the J end by 5 bases, with 20 bases between. The sequence was obtained from a human donor with classical Hodgkin lymphoma. The sample consisted of CD8+ T cells from blood, taken before the fourth cycle of nivolumab. The rearrangement uses TRBV14 and TRBJ2-5; perhaps TRBD1 as D (6 bases). Here the CDR3 DNA reads TGTGCCAGCAGCCAAGCAAGGACAGTATCGGAATTGGAGACCCAGTACTTC. This encodes CASSQARTVSELETQYF.